Listed below are T cell receptor beta chains from one sample, sequenced in a study of cytomegalovirus exposure and HLA in healthy donors. Method: immunoSEQ multiplex PCR; TCRdb's copy keeps in-frame clones and lacks some. The sample yields some 150,000 clones, around 79% seen once. The sequencing input was PBMCs. The source of these receptors is a woman between 40 and 50 years old in good health and CMV-seropositive. Each CDR3 is given with its conserved first and last residue. A D gene is named only where the DNA matches it firmly. The size field is filled for only some rows; it gives once, few, many or a size class.

j_call: TRBJ2-5; clone_size: few; d_call: TRBD2; v_call: TRBV11-1; cdr3_aa: CASSSPLWEGETQYF; cdr3_nt: TGTGCCAGCAGCTCACCGCTCTGGGAGGGAGAGACCCAGTACTTC
j_call: TRBJ1-2; clone_size: -; d_call: -; v_call: TRBV2; cdr3_aa: CASSDGLSNYGYTF; cdr3_nt: TGTGCCAGCAGTGATGGCCTCTCTAACTATGGCTACACCTTC
j_call: TRBJ2-2; clone_size: -; d_call: TRBD1; v_call: TRBV11-2; cdr3_aa: CASSFRGSDTGELFF; cdr3_nt: TGTGCCAGCAGCTTCAGGGGGAGTGACACCGGGGAGCTGTTTTTT
j_call: TRBJ2-5; clone_size: -; d_call: -; v_call: TRBV5-6; cdr3_aa: CASSPGSQETQYF; cdr3_nt: TGTGCCAGCAGCCCGGGATCCCAAGAGACCCAGTACTTC
j_call: TRBJ1-1; clone_size: -; d_call: -; v_call: TRBV7-3; cdr3_aa: CANEEPEHTEAFF; cdr3_nt: TGTGCCAACGAGGAGCCCGAGCACACTGAAGCTTTCTTT
j_call: TRBJ1-3; clone_size: -; d_call: TRBD1; v_call: TRBV7-9; cdr3_aa: CASSTGTGRFLGNTIYF; cdr3_nt: TGTGCCAGCAGCACCGGGACAGGGAGGTTTCTTGGAAACACCATATATTTT
j_call: TRBJ2-6; clone_size: -; d_call: TRBD2; v_call: TRBV6-4; cdr3_aa: CASRPSGGPGASGANVLTF; cdr3_nt: TGTGCCAGCAGACCTAGCGGGGGGCCGGGGGCCTCTGGGGCCAACGTCCTGACTTTC
j_call: TRBJ2-1; clone_size: once; d_call: TRBD1; v_call: TRBV10-3; cdr3_aa: CATSGQVPLDEQFF; cdr3_nt: TGTGCCACCTCGGGACAGGTACCTTTGGATGAGCAGTTCTTC
j_call: TRBJ1-2; clone_size: -; d_call: TRBD1; v_call: TRBV5-4; cdr3_aa: CASSLEGTGAYGYTF; cdr3_nt: TGTGCCAGCAGCTTGGAAGGGACAGGGGCCTATGGCTACACCTTC
j_call: TRBJ1-4; clone_size: -; d_call: TRBD1; v_call: TRBV27; cdr3_aa: CASSKQGAANEKLFF; cdr3_nt: TGTGCCAGCAGTAAACAGGGGGCGGCTAATGAAAAACTGTTTTTT
j_call: TRBJ2-7; clone_size: -; d_call: -; v_call: TRBV2; cdr3_aa: CASRPLTGNEQYF; cdr3_nt: TGTGCCAGCCGACCTCTTACAGGGAACGAGCAGTACTTC
j_call: TRBJ2-5; clone_size: -; d_call: -; v_call: TRBV5-1; cdr3_aa: CASSRGEGGETQYF; cdr3_nt: TGCGCCAGCAGCCGAGGGGAGGGGGGAGAGACCCAGTACTTC
j_call: TRBJ1-5; clone_size: -; d_call: TRBD1; v_call: TRBV6-6; cdr3_aa: CASSYNRGSNQPQHF; cdr3_nt: TGTGCCAGCAGTTACAACAGGGGGAGCAATCAGCCCCAGCATTTT
j_call: TRBJ1-1; clone_size: -; d_call: TRBD1; v_call: TRBV4-1; cdr3_aa: CASSQAQQGGTEAFF; cdr3_nt: TGCGCCAGCAGCCAAGCGCAACAGGGGGGCACTGAAGCTTTCTTT
j_call: TRBJ2-5; clone_size: few; d_call: TRBD1; v_call: TRBV9; cdr3_aa: CASSPATYSQGAWETQYF; cdr3_nt: TGTGCCAGCAGCCCCGCTACTTACTCACAGGGGGCATGGGAGACCCAGTACTTC
j_call: TRBJ2-1; clone_size: -; d_call: TRBD1; v_call: TRBV7-9; cdr3_aa: CASSLLGQGNNEQFF; cdr3_nt: TGTGCCAGCAGCTTATTGGGACAGGGGAACAATGAGCAGTTCTTC
j_call: TRBJ1-2; clone_size: -; d_call: -; v_call: TRBV5-1; cdr3_aa: CASSLGNPFGDGYTF; cdr3_nt: TGCGCCAGCAGCTTAGGCAACCCCTTTGGAGATGGCTACACCTTC
j_call: TRBJ1-2; clone_size: -; d_call: TRBD1; v_call: TRBV19; cdr3_aa: CASSRTGGGGYTF; cdr3_nt: TGTGCCAGTAGTCGGACAGGGGGTGGTGGCTACACCTTC
j_call: TRBJ2-5; clone_size: -; d_call: -; v_call: TRBV28; cdr3_aa: CASRPGGTAKTQYF; cdr3_nt: TGTGCCAGCAGACCCGGAGGAACAGCGAAGACCCAGTACTTC
j_call: TRBJ1-5; clone_size: -; d_call: TRBD1; v_call: TRBV2; cdr3_aa: CASSSDRDQPQHF; cdr3_nt: TGTGCCAGCAGTTCGGACAGGGACCAGCCCCAGCATTTT
j_call: TRBJ1-2; clone_size: -; d_call: TRBD1; v_call: TRBV5-1; cdr3_aa: CASSSGTGTYGYTF; cdr3_nt: TGCGCCAGCAGCTCAGGGACAGGGACCTATGGCTACACCTTC
j_call: TRBJ1-2; clone_size: -; d_call: -; v_call: TRBV7-9; cdr3_aa: CASSLVAGVGYTF; cdr3_nt: TGTGCCAGCAGCTTAGTGGCAGGGGTCGGCTACACCTTC
j_call: TRBJ2-5; clone_size: -; d_call: TRBD2; v_call: TRBV2; cdr3_aa: CASKGQRGFQETQYF; cdr3_nt: TGTGCCAGCAAGGGTCAGCGGGGGTTCCAAGAGACCCAGTACTTC
j_call: TRBJ2-1; clone_size: -; d_call: TRBD2; v_call: TRBV9; cdr3_aa: CASSATSGYYNEQFF; cdr3_nt: TGTGCCAGCAGCGCGACTAGCGGCTATTACAATGAGCAGTTCTTC
j_call: TRBJ1-1; clone_size: -; d_call: -; v_call: TRBV4-2; cdr3_aa: CASSQEARMAGTEAFF; cdr3_nt: TGTGCCAGCAGCCAAGAGGCCAGGATGGCGGGCACTGAAGCTTTCTTT
j_call: TRBJ2-7; clone_size: -; d_call: TRBD1; v_call: TRBV6-5; cdr3_aa: CASSSTGTGGQVQYF; cdr3_nt: TGTGCCAGCAGTTCCACCGGGACAGGGGGCCAGGTGCAGTACTTC